This TCR beta chain was observed in a study of T cells in Graves' hyperthyroidism and ophthalmopathy. Deletions cut 1 base from V and 2 bases from J, with 9 bases between. This CDR3 is 15 amino acids long. Germline V gene sequence: CDR1 MGHRA, CDR2 YSYEKL. Amplified TCR beta CDR3 regions came from RNA transcripts. The HTBI primer set drove a first-round RT-PCR of the TCR CDR3. TCRdb re-derived calls from the multiplex PCR reads in MiXCR, one entry per CDR3 protein. The sample gives approximately 420,000 distinct CDR3 sequences, 15% of which show up once; 30% to 35% is in the top ten. The genes are TRBV4-1 and TRBJ2-4; D possibly corresponds to TRBD1 (6 bases). The sequence was obtained from a woman in her twenties or thirties with Graves' hyperthyroidism. Sequences were obtained from blood. The CDR3 sequence: CASSQGDITKNIQYF. For the CDR3, the DNA is TGCGCCAGCAGCCAAGGGGACATTACCAAAAACATTCAGTACTTC.